These T cell receptor beta chains were read from a single sample in a study of read filtering for tumor transcriptome and immune sequencing. TCRdb redid the calling of the reads with MiXCR, one entry per CDR3 protein. The sample has 130,000 or so distinct CDR3 sequences; 13% are singletons. Input material: a population of CD138-negative cells sorted from bone marrow. The receptors here all came from a donor aged 40 or older with multiple myeloma. CDR3s include the opening cysteine and the closing phenylalanine or tryptophan. D genes are given only for firm matches. Expanded clones get a size class; other rows say once, few or many, or leave the size out.

>.|TRBV19|TRBJ2-1|many
CASSIVWSGPKDEQFF
TGTGCCAGTAGTATAGTCTGGAGCGGGCCCAAGGATGAGCAGTTCTTC
>.|TRBV27|TRBJ2-7|many
CASSSQGYYEQYF
TGTGCCAGCAGTTCCCAGGGGTACTACGAGCAGTACTTC
>.|TRBV28|TRBJ2-5|.
CASSLSAGSIQETQYF
TGTGCCAGCAGTTTATCGGCAGGGTCCATCCAAGAGACCCAGTACTTC
>TRBD2|TRBV12-5|TRBJ2-3|few
CASGSSSGSGTDTQYF
TGTGCTAGTGGTTCCTCTAGCGGGAGTGGAACAGATACGCAGTATTTT
>TRBD2|TRBV20-1|TRBJ2-7|many
CSARGLAGSNEQYF
TGCAGTGCTAGAGGGCTAGCGGGTAGCAACGAGCAGTACTTC
>.|TRBV7-9|TRBJ2-1|many
CASTAGFYNEQFF
TGTGCCAGCACGGCGGGATTCTACAATGAGCAGTTCTTC
>TRBD2|TRBV20-1|TRBJ2-3|many
CSAKRLAGGFTDTQYF
TGCAGTGCCAAGAGACTAGCGGGAGGGTTCACAGATACGCAGTATTTT
>.|TRBV6-5|TRBJ1-5|many
CASSTGTAYSNQPQHF
TGTGCCAGCAGTACAGGGACGGCGTATAGCAATCAGCCCCAGCATTTT
>.|TRBV20-1|TRBJ2-3|many
CSARDEDGRADTQYF
TGCAGTGCTAGAGATGAGGACGGACGGGCAGATACGCAGTATTTT
>.|TRBV3-1|TRBJ2-2|few
CASSQDTLGDTGELFF
TGTGCCAGCAGCCAAGATACACTAGGGGACACCGGGGAGCTGTTTTTT